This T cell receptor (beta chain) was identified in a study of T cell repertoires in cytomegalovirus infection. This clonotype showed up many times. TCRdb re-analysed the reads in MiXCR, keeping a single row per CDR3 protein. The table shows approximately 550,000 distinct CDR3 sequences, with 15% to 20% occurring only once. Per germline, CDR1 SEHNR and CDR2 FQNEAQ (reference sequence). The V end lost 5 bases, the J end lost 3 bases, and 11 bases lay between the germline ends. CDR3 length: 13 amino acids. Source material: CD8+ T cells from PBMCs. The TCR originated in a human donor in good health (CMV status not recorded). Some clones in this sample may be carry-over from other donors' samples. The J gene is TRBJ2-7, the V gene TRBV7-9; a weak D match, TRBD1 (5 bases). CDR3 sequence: CASSRDRSYEQYF. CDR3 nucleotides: TGTGCCAGCAGCCGCGACAGAAGCTACGAGCAGTACTTC. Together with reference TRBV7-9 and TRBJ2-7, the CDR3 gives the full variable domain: DTGVSQNPRHKITKRGQNVTFRCDPISEHNRLYWYRQTLGQGPEFLTYFQNEAQLEKSRLLSDRFSAERPKGSFSTLEIQRTEQGDSAMYLCASSRDRSYEQYFGPGTRLTVT.